This T cell receptor beta chain was identified during a study of T cells in Graves' hyperthyroidism and ophthalmopathy. Germline assignment: CDR1 MNHNS and CDR2 SASEGT. With V trimmed by 2 bases and J by 8 bases, 5 bases remained unmatched. The CDR3 spans 14 residues. RNA transcripts were the template for amplifying TCR beta CDR3 regions. In the first-round RT-PCR of the TCR CDR3, the HTBI primer set was used. Via MiXCR, TCRdb re-called the multiplex PCR reads, giving one row per CDR3 protein. This table has some 560,000 distinct CDR3 sequences, around 15% appearing once. General study results and limits: A model of 13 V-J pairs discriminated ophthalmopathy from stable hyperthyroidism.

Turning to this clonotype: Antigen: not known.

The chain couples TRBV6-1 to TRBJ1-4, with 7 bases lining up with TRBD1. The sequence derives from a woman in her thirties or forties with Graves' hyperthyroidism. The specimen sequenced was blood. CDR3 sequence (DNA): TGTGCCAGCAGTGAAAGGGGGCGGCGGGAAAAACTGTTTTTT. Translation gives CASSERGRREKLFF.